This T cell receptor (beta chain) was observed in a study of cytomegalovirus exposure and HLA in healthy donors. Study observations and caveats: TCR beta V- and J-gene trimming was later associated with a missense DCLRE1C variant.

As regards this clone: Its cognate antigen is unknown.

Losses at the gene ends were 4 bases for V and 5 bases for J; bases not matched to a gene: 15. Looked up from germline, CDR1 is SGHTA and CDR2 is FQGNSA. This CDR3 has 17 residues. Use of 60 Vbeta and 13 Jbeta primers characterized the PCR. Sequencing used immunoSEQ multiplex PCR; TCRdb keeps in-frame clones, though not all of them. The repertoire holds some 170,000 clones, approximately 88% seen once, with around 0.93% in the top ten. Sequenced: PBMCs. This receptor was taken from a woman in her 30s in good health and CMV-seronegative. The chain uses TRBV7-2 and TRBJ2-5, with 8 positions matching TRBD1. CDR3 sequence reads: CASSSLFGQGAWETQYF. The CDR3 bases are TGTGCCAGCAGCTCCCTTTTTGGGCAGGGGGCCTGGGAGACCCAGTACTTC.